Following are 7 T cell receptor beta chains from one sample sequenced in a study of blood T cell repertoires in COVID-19. Using immunoSEQ multiplex PCR, the repertoire was profiled, and TCRdb retains in-frame clones only, with some absent. The sample includes some 150,000 clones, roughly nine tenths seen only once; the top ten take approximately 2.4%. Sequencing was carried out using peripheral blood. The receptors originated from a woman aged 70-85 years with acute or convalescent COVID-19.

The V call is TRBV5-1, the J call TRBJ2-1, with D hard to call. The CDR3 extends over 11 amino acids. In germline, CDR1 is SGHRS, CDR2 YFSETQ. V gave up 3 bases and J gave up 8 bases, with 6 bases separating them. This CDR3 is CASSWLDEQFF. The DNA for the CDR3 is TGCGCCAGCAGCTGGCTCGATGAGCAGTTCTTC.

The V and J genes are TRBV7-9 and TRBJ1-5; 8 bases map to TRBD1. The CDR3 has 16 residues. CDR1 SEHNR and CDR2 FQNEAQ come from the germline V gene (reference sequence). J gave up 3 bases and V 3 bases, and 7 bases lay outside the gene matches. The CDR3 loop reads CASSFSGTGHNQPQHF. In DNA form, the CDR3 reads TGTGCCAGCAGCTTTTCCGGGACAGGCCACAATCAGCCCCAGCATTTT.

In nucleotides, the CDR3 is TGCGCCAGCACCTCCGCCACAGGGAACTCACCCCTCCACTTT. It is translated as CASTSATGNSPLHF. V usage is TRBV5-1 and J usage is TRBJ1-6, with D maybe TRBD1 (6 bases). The germline V gene encodes CDR1 SGHRS and CDR2 YFSETQ. Trimming removed 6 bases at V and 10 bases at J, with 17 bases between. CDR3 length: 14 residues.

V usage is TRBV19 and J usage is TRBJ1-5; 7 positions match TRBD1. The CDR3 consists of 17 residues. The ends lost 5 bases at V and 2 bases at J; junction bases unmatched: 12. In germline, CDR1 is LNHDA, CDR2 SQIVND (reference sequence). The CDR3 loop reads CASSPFLTGRGNQPQHF. The CDR3 DNA is TGTGCCAGTAGTCCGTTTCTGACAGGGCGAGGCAATCAGCCCCAGCATTTT.

CDR3 residues: CSGEVNTEAFF. CDR3 nucleotide sequence: TGCAGCGGGGAGGTGAACACTGAAGCTTTCTTT. The rearrangement links TRBV29-1 to TRBJ1-1; D gene ambiguous. Germline V gene lookup returns CDR1 SQVTM and CDR2 ANQGSEA. The CDR3 is 11 amino acids. V lost 7 bases and J lost 0, with 6 bases in between.

The genes are TRBV5-1 and TRBJ1-6, with D hard to call. The length of the CDR3 is 15 residues. V lost 0 bases and J 9 bases, leaving 13 bases between the germline ends. In germline, CDR1 is SGHRS, CDR2 YFSETQ. CDR3 sequence (DNA): TGCGCCAGCAGCTTGGAGACGGGGATCGGTTCACCCCTCCACTTT. Its protein product is CASSLETGIGSPLHF.

The gene calls are TRBV7-2 and TRBJ2-2; TRBD2 agrees at 11 bases. The CDR3 is 16 residues long. Germline V gene sequence: CDR1 SGHTA, CDR2 FQGNSA. J lost 6 bases, V lost 3 bases, and 6 bases had no gene match. CDR3 region: CASSFYSSGGSGELFF. The CDR3 nucleotides read TGTGCCAGCAGCTTTTATTCTAGCGGGGGGTCCGGGGAGCTGTTTTTT.